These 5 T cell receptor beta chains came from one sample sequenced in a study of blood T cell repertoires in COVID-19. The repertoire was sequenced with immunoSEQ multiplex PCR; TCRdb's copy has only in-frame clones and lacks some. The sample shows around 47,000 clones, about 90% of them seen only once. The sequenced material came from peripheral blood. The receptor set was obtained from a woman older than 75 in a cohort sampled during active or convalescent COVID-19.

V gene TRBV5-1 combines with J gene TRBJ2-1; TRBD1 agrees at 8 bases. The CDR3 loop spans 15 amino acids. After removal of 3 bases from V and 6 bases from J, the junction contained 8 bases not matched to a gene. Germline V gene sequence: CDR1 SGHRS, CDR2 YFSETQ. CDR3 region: CASSSGQGKPNEQFF. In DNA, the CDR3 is TGCGCCAGCAGCTCTGGACAGGGAAAGCCCAATGAGCAGTTCTTC.

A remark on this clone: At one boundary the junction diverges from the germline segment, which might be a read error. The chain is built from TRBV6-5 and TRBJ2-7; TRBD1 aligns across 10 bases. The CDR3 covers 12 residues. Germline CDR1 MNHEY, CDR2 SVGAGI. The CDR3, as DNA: TGTGCCAGCAGTTCGGGACAGGGGCATCCGCACTTC. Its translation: CASSSGQGHPHF.

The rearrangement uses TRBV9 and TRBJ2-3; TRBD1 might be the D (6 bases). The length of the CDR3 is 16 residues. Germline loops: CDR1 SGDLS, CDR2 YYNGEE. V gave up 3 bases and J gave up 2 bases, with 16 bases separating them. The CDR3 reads CASSGRAGAITDTQYF. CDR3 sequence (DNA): TGTGCCAGCAGCGGTCGAGCAGGGGCAATCACAGATACGCAGTATTTT.

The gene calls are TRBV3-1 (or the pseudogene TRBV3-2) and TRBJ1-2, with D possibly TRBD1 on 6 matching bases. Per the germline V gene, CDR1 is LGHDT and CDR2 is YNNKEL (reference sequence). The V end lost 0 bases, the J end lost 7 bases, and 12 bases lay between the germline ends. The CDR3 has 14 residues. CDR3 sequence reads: CASSQDPGVGGYTF. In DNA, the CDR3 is TGTGCCAGCAGCCAAGATCCAGGGGTCGGTGGCTACACCTTC.

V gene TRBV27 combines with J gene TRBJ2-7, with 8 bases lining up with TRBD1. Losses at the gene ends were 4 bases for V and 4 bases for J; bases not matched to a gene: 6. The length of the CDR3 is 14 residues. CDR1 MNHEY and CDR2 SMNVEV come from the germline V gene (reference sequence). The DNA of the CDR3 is TGTGCCAGCAGTTACCGGCAGGGGGCGTACGAGCAGTACTTC. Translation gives CASSYRQGAYEQYF.